This entry is about one T cell receptor beta chain. Antigen specificity is unknown. This sample is drawn from a study of vaccination effects on CD4 cells after COVID-19. Turning to the study itself: Using viral peptide pools, the ViraFEST assay grew out antigen-specific CD4+ T cells prior to sequencing. Three patients who were convalescent were sampled early, at day +14, and again late after vaccination. After the second dose, samples were taken at median day 72. Study results and limitations: Marked contraction was observed in infection-induced and vaccine-induced clones late after vaccination.

Culture proceeded for roughly ten days, and CD4+ T cells were then isolated. The person had PCR-confirmed SARS-CoV-2 infection between March and December 2020. The cohort was immunized with two doses of either the BNT162b2 or mRNA-1273 vaccine. Unmatched junction bases numbered 5, after V lost 4 bases and J lost 8 bases. CDR3 length: 13 residues. In germline, CDR1 is MNHEY, CDR2 SVGAGI. Measured with immunoSEQ multiplex PCR; TCRdb has only the in-frame clones, and not every one. The data hold fewer than 55,000 clones, with over 65% observed a single time. This material consisted of CD4+ T cells from PBMCs cultured without peptide, taken after COVID-19 vaccination. This sequence originates from a human donor who had a prior SARS-CoV-2 infection. The chain uses TRBV6-5 and TRBJ2-1, with 7 bases fitting TRBD2. CDR3 protein: CASSFNGGDEQFF. The DNA of the CDR3 is TGTGCCAGCAGTTTCAATGGGGGGGATGAGCAGTTCTTC.